This T cell receptor beta chain appears in the sequencing data of a study of blood T cell repertoires in COVID-19. Study information: Sites in the United States, Italy and Spain provided acute and convalescent COVID-19 samples. From T cells, B-cell-depleted T cells, or PBMCs came the material, which was cDNA or gDNA.

V was shortened by 3 bases and J by 2 bases, with 10 bases between the two germline ends. The CDR3 has 14 amino acids. Per the germline V gene, CDR1 is SGHTA and CDR2 is FQGNSA. Per the original data handling: Reference gene primer amplification yielded estimated nucleated cell counts. Repertoires were generated with immunoSEQ multiplex PCR, while TCRdb's copy carries only in-frame clones and drops some. V and J calls and clone size come straight from that table; D and trimming were deduced from the DNA. This sample has fewer than 250,000 clones, with approximately 86% found just once. The rearrangement uses TRBV7-2 and TRBJ1-1; TRBD1 is a possible D gene (5 bases). Material for sequencing was peripheral blood. The TCR sequence derives from a man aged 55 to 70 with acute or convalescent COVID-19. CDR3: CASSFTQGNTEAFF. The DNA for the CDR3 is TGTGCCAGCAGCTTCACCCAGGGCAACACTGAAGCTTTCTTT.